The clone carrying this T cell receptor beta chain came up once. Its antigen is not identified. This record comes from a study of cytotoxic CD8 clonotypes in ibrutinib-treated CLL. Study-level points and caveats: Contraction or stability on treatment was seen for public clonotypes, which were uncommon.

With cryopreserved PBMCs as the source, 2 to 2.5 micrograms of genomic DNA went to TCR beta libraries. Sequencing used immunoSEQ multiplex PCR; TCRdb keeps in-frame clones, though not all of them. This sample has about 130,000 clones, with about 85% found just once. Sequenced material: PBMCs, taken after 24 months of ibrutinib treatment. This TCR was sampled from a human donor with chronic lymphocytic leukemia.

The CDR3 bases are TGTGCCAGTAGTATTCCCAATGAAAAACTGTTTTTT. Encoded protein: CASSIPNEKLFF. The J gene is TRBJ1-4, the V gene TRBV19; D gene ambiguous. This CDR3 has 12 residues. Trimming took 3 bases from V and 5 from J, leaving 4 bases between them. Germline V gene lookup returns CDR1 LNHDA and CDR2 SQIVND (reference sequence).